The 4 T cell receptor beta chains listed next were all sequenced from one sample in a study of T and B cells in COVID-19 patients. Multiplex PCR with BIOMED2 TRB-A/B primer pools amplified TRB rearrangements. TCRdb passed the multiplex PCR reads through MiXCR, listing each CDR3 protein once. This table has approximately 5,000 distinct CDR3 sequences, 26% appearing once. TRB was amplified from around 250-500 ng of blood genomic DNA. The sequenced material came from blood. Every receptor here comes from a human donor with active COVID-19.

The genes are TRBV7-2 and TRBJ2-1; 9 positions agree with TRBD1. V was pared by 2 bases and J by 7 bases, with 6 bases of the junction left unmatched. From germline, CDR1 is SGHTA and CDR2 FQGNSA. The CDR3 totals 15 residues. CDR3 residues: CASSLRDRVRNEQFF. The CDR3 DNA reads TGTGCCAGCAGCTTAAGGGACAGGGTCCGAAATGAGCAGTTCTTC.

This clonotype is classed as medium-sized. This chain connects TRBV19 to TRBJ2-7, with TRBD1 identical over 10 bases. This CDR3 has 14 residues. Losses at the gene ends were 3 bases for V and 3 bases for J; bases not matched to a gene: 2. The germline gives CDR1 LNHDA, CDR2 SQIVND (reference sequence). This CDR3 is CASSMGQGLYEQYF. As DNA, the CDR3 is TGTGCCAGTAGTATGGGACAGGGGCTCTACGAGCAGTACTTC. Full variable domain (rest looked up from reference TRBV19 and TRBJ2-7): DGGITQSPKYLFRKEGQNVTLSCEQNLNHDAMYWYRQDPGQGLRLIYYSQIVNDFQKGDIAEGYSVSREKKESFPLTVTSAQKNPTAFYLCASSMGQGLYEQYFGPGTRLTVT.

Judged by abundance, this clonotype is medium-sized. The V gene is TRBV6-1, the J gene TRBJ2-3, with 11 nucleotides matching TRBD2. Germline V CDR1 and CDR2: MNHNS, SASEGT. CDR3 length equals 19 residues. The trim removed 5 bases at V and 0 bases at J, leaving 13 bases unmatched. The CDR3 here is CASSSLLAGAPLSTDTQYF. DNA of the CDR3: TGTGCCAGCAGTTCCTTACTAGCGGGAGCGCCGCTTAGCACAGATACGCAGTATTTT.

The V and J genes are TRBV6-4 and TRBJ1-4, with TRBD1 matching over 8 bases. The CDR3 length is 15 residues. Losses at the gene ends were 7 bases for V and 5 bases for J; bases not matched to a gene: 9. Germline V gene lookup returns CDR1 MRHNA and CDR2 SNTAGT. The CDR3 DNA is TGTGCCAGCAATCCGACAGGGGCCCGCAATGAAAAACTGTTTTTT. Amino acid sequence: CASNPTGARNEKLFF.